The source of this T cell receptor beta chain is a study of regulatory T cells in long-lasting Graves disease. This clonotype turned up a few times. Documented time point: persistent/refractory GD, antithyroid drugs over 5 years with positive TRAb. RNA extracted from PBMCs served as the sequencing template. In building TCR beta libraries, iRepertoire HTBI primers were used together with Arm-PCR of CDR3 regions. Using its own MiXCR run on the multiplex PCR reads, TCRdb lists one record per CDR3 protein. The sample includes hundreds of thousands of distinct CDR3 sequences, more than 20% seen only once; the top ten take 6.5% to 10%. This receptor was taken from a female donor with Graves disease. Sequenced here: peripheral blood mononuclear cells (PBMCs), sampled when the disease was refractory, from a patient treated with antithyroid drugs.

The chain's CDR3 is CATGTLRVQAFF. The CDR3 DNA reads TGTGCCACCGGGACTTTAAGAGTTCAAGCTTTCTTT. The genes are TRBV28 and TRBJ1-1; TRBD1 might be the D (5 bases). The CDR3 extends over 12 amino acids. The germline V gene has CDR1 MDHEN and CDR2 SYDVKM. Trimming cost V 10 bases and J 9 bases, with 18 bases left between them.